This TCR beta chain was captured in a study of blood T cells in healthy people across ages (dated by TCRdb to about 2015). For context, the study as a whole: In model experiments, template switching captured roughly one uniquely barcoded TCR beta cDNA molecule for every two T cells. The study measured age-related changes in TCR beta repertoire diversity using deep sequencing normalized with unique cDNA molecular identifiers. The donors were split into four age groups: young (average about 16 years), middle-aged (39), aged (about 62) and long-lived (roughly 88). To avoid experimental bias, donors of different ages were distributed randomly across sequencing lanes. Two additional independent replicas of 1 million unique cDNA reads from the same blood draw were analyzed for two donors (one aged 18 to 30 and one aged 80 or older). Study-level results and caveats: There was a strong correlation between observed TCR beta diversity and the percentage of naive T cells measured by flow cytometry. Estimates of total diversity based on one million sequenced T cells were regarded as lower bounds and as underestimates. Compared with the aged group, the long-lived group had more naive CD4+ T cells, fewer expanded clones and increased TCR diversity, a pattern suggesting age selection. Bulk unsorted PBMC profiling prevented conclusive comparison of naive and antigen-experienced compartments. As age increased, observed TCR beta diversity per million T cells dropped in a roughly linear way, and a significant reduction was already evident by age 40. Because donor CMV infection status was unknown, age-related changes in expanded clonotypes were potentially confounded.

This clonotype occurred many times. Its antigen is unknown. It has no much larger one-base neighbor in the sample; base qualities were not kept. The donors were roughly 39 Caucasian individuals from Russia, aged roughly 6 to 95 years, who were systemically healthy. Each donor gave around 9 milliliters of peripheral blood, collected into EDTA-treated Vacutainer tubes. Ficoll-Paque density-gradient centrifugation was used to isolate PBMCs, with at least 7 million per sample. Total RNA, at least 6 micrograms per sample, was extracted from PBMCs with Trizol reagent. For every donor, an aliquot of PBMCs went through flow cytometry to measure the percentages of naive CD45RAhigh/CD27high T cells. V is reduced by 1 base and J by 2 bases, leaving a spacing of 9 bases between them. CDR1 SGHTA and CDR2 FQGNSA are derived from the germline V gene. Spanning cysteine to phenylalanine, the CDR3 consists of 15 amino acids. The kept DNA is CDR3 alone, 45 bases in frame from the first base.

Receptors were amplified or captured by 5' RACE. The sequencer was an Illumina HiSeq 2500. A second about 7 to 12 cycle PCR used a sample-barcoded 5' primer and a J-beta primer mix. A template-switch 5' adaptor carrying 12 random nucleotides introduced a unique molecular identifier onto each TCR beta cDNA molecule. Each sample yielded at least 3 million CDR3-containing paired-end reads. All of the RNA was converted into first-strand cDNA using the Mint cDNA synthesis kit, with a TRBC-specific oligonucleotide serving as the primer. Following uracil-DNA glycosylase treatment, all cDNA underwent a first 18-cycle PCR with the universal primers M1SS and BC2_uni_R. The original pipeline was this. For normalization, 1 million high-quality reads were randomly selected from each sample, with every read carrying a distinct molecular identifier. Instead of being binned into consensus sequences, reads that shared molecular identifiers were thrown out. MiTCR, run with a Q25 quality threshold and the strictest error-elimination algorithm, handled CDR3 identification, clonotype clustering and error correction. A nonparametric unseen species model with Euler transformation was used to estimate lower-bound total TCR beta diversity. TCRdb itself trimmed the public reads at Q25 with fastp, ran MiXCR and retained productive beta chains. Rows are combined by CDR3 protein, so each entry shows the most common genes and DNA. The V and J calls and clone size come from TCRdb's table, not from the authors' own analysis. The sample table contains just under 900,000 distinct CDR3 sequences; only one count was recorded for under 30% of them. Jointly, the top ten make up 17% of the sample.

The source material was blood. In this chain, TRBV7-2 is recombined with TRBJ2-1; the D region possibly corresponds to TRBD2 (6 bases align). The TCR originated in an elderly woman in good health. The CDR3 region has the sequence CASSLVGGPYNEQFF. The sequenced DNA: TGTGCCAGCAGCTTAGTGGGGGGACCCTACAATGAGCAGTTCTTC.